The rows below give T cell receptor beta chains drawn from one sample of a study of blood T cell repertoires in COVID-19. The repertoire was sequenced with immunoSEQ multiplex PCR; TCRdb's copy has only in-frame clones and lacks some. The sample has about 370,000 clones; roughly 86% are singletons. Sequencing was carried out using peripheral blood. These receptors were collected from a woman aged 25-40 years with COVID-19, enrolled during active disease. The CDR3 runs from the conserved cysteine through the conserved F or W. D genes are given only for firm matches. A row's size may be missing; if present it is once, few, many or a size class.

CDR3 length	V gene	D gene	J gene	clone size	CDR3 protein	CDR3 DNA
15	TRBV28	NA	TRBJ2-1	NA	CASSLAGRSYNEQFF	TGTGCCAGCAGTTTAGCGGGCCGCTCCTACAATGAGCAGTTCTTC
14	TRBV5-1	TRBD1	TRBJ2-3	NA	CASSLGQGSDTQYF	TGCGCCAGCAGCTTGGGACAGGGTAGTGATACGCAGTATTTT
16	TRBV30	TRBD2	TRBJ2-4	NA	CAWSAGGLLAKNIQYF	TGTGCCTGGAGTGCGGGGGGTCTTTTAGCCAAAAACATTCAGTACTTC
13	TRBV7-9	NA	TRBJ1-1	few	CASSWQGNTEAFF	TGTGCCAGCAGCTGGCAGGGAAACACTGAAGCTTTCTTT
14	TRBV6-5	TRBD2	TRBJ2-7	NA	CASRRLAGGYEQYF	TGTGCCAGCAGAAGGCTAGCGGGGGGCTACGAGCAGTACTTC
16	TRBV28	NA	TRBJ1-5	NA	CASSLESQGSNQPQHF	TGTGCCAGCAGTTTAGAGTCTCAGGGCTCCAATCAGCCCCAGCATTTT
14	TRBV5-1	NA	TRBJ2-1	NA	CASSSIGGTPEQFF	TGCGCCAGCAGCTCAATTGGGGGCACCCCTGAGCAGTTCTTC
15	TRBV10-2	NA	TRBJ2-5	NA	CASSEWGPEKETQYF	TGCGCCAGCAGTGAGTGGGGGCCAGAAAAAGAGACCCAGTACTTC
13	TRBV30	TRBD1	TRBJ2-7	NA	CAWMDRGSYEQYF	TGTGCCTGGATGGACAGGGGGTCCTACGAGCAGTACTTC
13	TRBV6-5	NA	TRBJ1-6	NA	CASKAVRNSPLHF	TGTGCCAGCAAGGCGGTGAGGAATTCACCCCTCCACTTT
15	TRBV10-1	TRBD2	TRBJ2-1	NA	CASSVSSGSRNEQFF	TGCGCCAGCAGTGTATCGAGCGGGAGTCGAAATGAGCAGTTCTTC
15	TRBV2	TRBD1	TRBJ2-2	once	CASSKDRVATGELFF	TGTGCCAGCAGCAAGGACAGGGTGGCCACCGGGGAGCTGTTTTTT
16	TRBV15	NA	TRBJ2-1	NA	CATSRAGGRAYNEQFF	TGTGCCACCAGCAGAGCTGGAGGGCGGGCCTACAATGAGCAGTTCTTC
13	TRBV3-1/TRBV3-2	NA	TRBJ2-5	NA	CASRPTGQETQYF	TGTGCCAGCAGACCGACGGGCCAAGAGACCCAGTACTTC
13	TRBV11-2	TRBD2	TRBJ2-5	NA	CASSFGGEETQYF	TGTGCCAGCAGCTTCGGGGGGGAAGAGACCCAGTACTTC
14	TRBV10-2	NA	TRBJ1-4	NA	CASSYRDPNEKLFF	TGCGCCAGCAGTTACAGGGACCCTAATGAAAAACTGTTTTTT
15	TRBV19	TRBD2	TRBJ2-1	NA	CASSIFGAGVDEQFF	TGTGCCAGTAGTATTTTCGGAGCGGGGGTCGATGAGCAGTTCTTC
13	TRBV2	NA	TRBJ2-1	NA	CASRSRAYNEQFF	TGTGCCAGCAGATCCAGGGCCTACAATGAGCAGTTCTTC
12	TRBV4-3	NA	TRBJ1-1	NA	CASSQGGREAFF	TGCGCCAGCAGCCAAGGGGGCCGGGAAGCTTTCTTT
12	TRBV11-2	NA	TRBJ1-1	once	CASSSQGGEAFF	TGTGCCAGCAGCTCCCAGGGAGGAGAAGCTTTCTTT